This record concerns one TCR beta chain sequence. Its specificity is unknown. Healthy controls were blood donor buffy coats. The entry originates in a study of STAT5B mutations in CD4+ large granular lymphocyte leukemia. This CDR3 has 14 amino acids. Study-wide results and limits: Patient CD4-sorted repertoires stayed more clonal than healthy ones after leukemic-clone removal. 8/27 top patient clones versus 2/35 control clones were TRBV06-family. Main leukemic clonotypes were patient-specific, but approximately 27% appeared at low frequency elsewhere.

The assay was immunoSEQ multiplex PCR, and TCRdb's table has in-frame clones only and misses some. Altogether 15,000 to 20,000 clones are present, about 88% being singletons, with the ten largest covering 13%. The material sequenced was CD4+ T cells from blood buffy coats. This chain connects TRBV21-1 to TRBJ1-5. TRBV21-1 is classified as a pseudogene. This TCR was recovered from a human donor in good health. The CDR3 loop reads CASSKSWGEQPQHF. The CDR3 nucleotides read TGTGCCAGCAGCAAAAGTTGGGGGGAACAGCCCCAGCATTTT.